This T cell receptor beta chain was sequenced for a study of blood T cell repertoires in COVID-19. As for the study in general: Samples of COVID-19 (acute and convalescent) were obtained from the United States, Italy and Spain. T cells, B-cell-depleted T cells, or PBMCs supplied cDNA or gDNA.

Trimming took off 2 bases at V and 6 bases at J, with 11 bases between the two ends. The CDR3 consists of 14 residues. Germline V gene sequence: CDR1 SGHAT, CDR2 FQNNGV. In the original workflow: Using reference gene primer amplification, nucleated cell counts were estimated. The assay was immunoSEQ multiplex PCR, and TCRdb's table has in-frame clones only and misses some. V, J and clone size were drawn from that table, and D and trimming were deduced from the DNA. Among some 250,000 clones listed, more than 85% were seen once. The V and J genes are TRBV11-2 and TRBJ1-3; maybe TRBD1 (6 bases). Material for sequencing was peripheral blood. The receptor comes from a woman aged 70 to 79 with active or convalescent COVID-19. CDR3 nucleotides: TGTGCCAGCAGCTTAAACAGGGTTGAAAACACCATATATTTT. Its protein product is CASSLNRVENTIYF.